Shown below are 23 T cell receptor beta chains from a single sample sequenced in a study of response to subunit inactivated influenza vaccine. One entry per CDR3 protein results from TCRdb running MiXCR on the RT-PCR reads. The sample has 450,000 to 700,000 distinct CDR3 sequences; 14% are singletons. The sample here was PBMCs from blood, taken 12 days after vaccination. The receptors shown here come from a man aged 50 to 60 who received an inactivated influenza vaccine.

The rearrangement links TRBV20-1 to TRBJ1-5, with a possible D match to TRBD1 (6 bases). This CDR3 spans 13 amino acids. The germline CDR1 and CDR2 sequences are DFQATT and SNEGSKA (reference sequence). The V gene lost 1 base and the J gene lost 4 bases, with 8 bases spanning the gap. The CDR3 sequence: CSARGTVNQPQHF. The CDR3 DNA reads TGCAGTGCTAGAGGGACAGTTAATCAGCCCCAGCATTTT.

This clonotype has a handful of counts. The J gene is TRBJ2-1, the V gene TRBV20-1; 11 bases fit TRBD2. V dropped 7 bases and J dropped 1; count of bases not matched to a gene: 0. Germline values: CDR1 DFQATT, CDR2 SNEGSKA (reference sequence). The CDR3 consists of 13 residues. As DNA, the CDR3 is TGCAGTGGACTAGCGGGATCCTACAATGAGCAGTTCTTC. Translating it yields CSGLAGSYNEQFF.

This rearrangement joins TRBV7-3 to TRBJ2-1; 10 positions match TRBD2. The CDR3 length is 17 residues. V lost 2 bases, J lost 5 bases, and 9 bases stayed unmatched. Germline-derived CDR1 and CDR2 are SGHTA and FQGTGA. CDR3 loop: CASSLRRTSGRDNEQFF. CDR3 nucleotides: TGTGCCAGCAGCTTACGCCGGACTAGCGGAAGGGACAATGAGCAGTTCTTC. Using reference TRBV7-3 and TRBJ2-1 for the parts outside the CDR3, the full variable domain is GAGVSQTPSNKVTEKGKYVELRCDPISGHTALYWYRQSLGQGPEFLIYFQGTGAADDSGLPNDRFFAVRPEGSVSTLKIQRTERGDSAVYLCASSLRRTSGRDNEQFFGPGTRLTVL.

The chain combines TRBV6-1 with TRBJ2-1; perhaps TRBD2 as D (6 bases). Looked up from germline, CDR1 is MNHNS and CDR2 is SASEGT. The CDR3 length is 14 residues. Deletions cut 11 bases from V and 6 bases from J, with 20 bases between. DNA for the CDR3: TGTGCCGCCCACTCTGGGGGGTTCGGCAATGAGCAGTTCTTC. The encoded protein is CAAHSGGFGNEQFF.

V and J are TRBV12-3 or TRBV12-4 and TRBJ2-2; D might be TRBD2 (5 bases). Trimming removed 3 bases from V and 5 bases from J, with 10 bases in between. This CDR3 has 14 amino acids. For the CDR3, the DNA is TGTGCCAGCAGTTTTACCCGGGGTACCGGGGAGCTGTTTTTT. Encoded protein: CASSFTRGTGELFF.

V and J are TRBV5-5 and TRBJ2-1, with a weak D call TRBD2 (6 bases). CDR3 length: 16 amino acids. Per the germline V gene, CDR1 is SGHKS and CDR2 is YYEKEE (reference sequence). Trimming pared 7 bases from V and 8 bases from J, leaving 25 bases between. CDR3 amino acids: CASAEPGDPSRDEQFF. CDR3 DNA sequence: TGTGCCAGCGCCGAGCCGGGGGACCCCTCTAGGGATGAGCAGTTCTTC.

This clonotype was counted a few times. CDR3 coding DNA: TGTGCCAGCTATGGCAGGGGGCTCTCCTACGAGCAGTACTTC. Translated, it gives CASYGRGLSYEQYF. This chain uses TRBV6-2 or TRBV6-3 with TRBJ2-7; 8 bases agree with TRBD1. CDR1 and CDR2 from the germline V gene are MNHEY and SVGEGT. V lost 8 bases and J lost 0; bases outside the gene matches: 6. The CDR3 sequence is 14 residues long.

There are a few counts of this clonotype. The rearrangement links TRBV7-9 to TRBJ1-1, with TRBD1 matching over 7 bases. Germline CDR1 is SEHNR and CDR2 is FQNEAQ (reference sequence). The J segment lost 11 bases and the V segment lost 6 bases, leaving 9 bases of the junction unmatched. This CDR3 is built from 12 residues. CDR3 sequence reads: CASSPSDRAAFF. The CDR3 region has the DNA TGTGCCAGCAGTCCATCAGACAGGGCGGCTTTCTTT. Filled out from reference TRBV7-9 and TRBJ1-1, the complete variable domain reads DTGVSQNPRHKITKRGQNVTFRCDPISEHNRLYWYRQTLGQGPEFLTYFQNEAQLEKSRLLSDRFSAERPKGSFSTLEIQRTEQGDSAMYLCASSPSDRAAFFGQGTRLTVV.

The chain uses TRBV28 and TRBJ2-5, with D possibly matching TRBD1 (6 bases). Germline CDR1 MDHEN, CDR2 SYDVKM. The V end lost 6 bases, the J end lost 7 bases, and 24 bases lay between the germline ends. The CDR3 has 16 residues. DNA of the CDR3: TGTGCCAGCAGGAGACCGGGACACTGGGCGGTTGGGACCCAGTACTTC. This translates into CASRRPGHWAVGTQYF. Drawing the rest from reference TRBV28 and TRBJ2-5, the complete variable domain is DVKVTQSSRYLVKRTGEKVFLECVQDMDHENMFWYRQDPGLGLRLIYFSYDVKMKEKGDIPEGYSVSREKKERFSLILESASTNQTSMYLCASRRPGHWAVGTQYFGPGTRLLVL.

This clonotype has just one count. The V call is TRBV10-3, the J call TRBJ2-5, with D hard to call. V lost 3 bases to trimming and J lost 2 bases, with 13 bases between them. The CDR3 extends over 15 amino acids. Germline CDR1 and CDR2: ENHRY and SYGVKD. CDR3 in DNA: TGTGCCATCAGTGATTTGGGCAGAGCACAAGAGACCCAGTACTTC. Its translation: CAISDLGRAQETQYF.

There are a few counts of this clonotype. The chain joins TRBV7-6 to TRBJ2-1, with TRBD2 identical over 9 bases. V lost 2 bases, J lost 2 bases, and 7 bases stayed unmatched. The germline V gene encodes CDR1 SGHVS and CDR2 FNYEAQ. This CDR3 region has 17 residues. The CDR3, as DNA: TGTGCCAGCAGCTTAATCGCGACTAGCGGAACCTACAATGAGCAGTTCTTC. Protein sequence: CASSLIATSGTYNEQFF.

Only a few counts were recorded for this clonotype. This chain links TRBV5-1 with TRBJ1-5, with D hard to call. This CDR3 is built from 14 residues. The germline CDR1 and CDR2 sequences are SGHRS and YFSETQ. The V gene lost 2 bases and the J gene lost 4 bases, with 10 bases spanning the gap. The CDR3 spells CASSLDSVNQPQHF. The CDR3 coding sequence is TGCGCCAGCAGCTTAGATTCGGTTAATCAGCCCCAGCATTTT. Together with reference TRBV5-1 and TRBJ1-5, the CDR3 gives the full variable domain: KAGVTQTPRYLIKTRGQQVTLSCSPISGHRSVSWYQQTPGQGLQFLFEYFSETQRNKGNFPGRFSGRQFSNSRSEMNVSTLELGDSALYLCASSLDSVNQPQHFGDGTRLSIL.

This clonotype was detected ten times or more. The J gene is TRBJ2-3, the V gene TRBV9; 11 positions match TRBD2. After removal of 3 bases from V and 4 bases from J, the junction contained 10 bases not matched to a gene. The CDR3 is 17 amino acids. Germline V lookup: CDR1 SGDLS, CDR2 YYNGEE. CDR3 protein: CASSGGRSGGAPDTQYF. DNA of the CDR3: TGTGCCAGCAGCGGAGGCCGTAGCGGGGGGGCCCCAGATACGCAGTATTTT.

This chain's CDR3 is CASSVTAISRETQYF. In nucleotides, the CDR3 is TGCGCCAGCAGCGTAACAGCGATCTCCCGAGAGACCCAGTACTTC. The rearrangement joins TRBV5-1 to TRBJ2-5; D not resolved. The CDR3 sequence is 15 residues long. V was clipped by 4 bases and J by 4 bases, with 17 bases between them. Germline-derived CDR1 and CDR2 are SGHRS and YFSETQ.

DNA for the CDR3: TGCGCCAGCAGCCTCGAGGCACAGGGGAAAACCTACGAGCAGTACTTC. Amino acid sequence: CASSLEAQGKTYEQYF. V gene TRBV5-1 combines with J gene TRBJ2-7; 7 bases are a match to TRBD1. Germline loops: CDR1 SGHRS, CDR2 YFSETQ. This CDR3 spans 16 amino acids. After removal of 4 bases from V and 2 bases from J, the junction contained 12 bases not matched to a gene.

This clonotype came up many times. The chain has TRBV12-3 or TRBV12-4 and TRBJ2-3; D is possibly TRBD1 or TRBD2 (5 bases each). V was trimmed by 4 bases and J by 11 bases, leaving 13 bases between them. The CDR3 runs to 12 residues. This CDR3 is CASSSQGPGQYF. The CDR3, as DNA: TGTGCCAGCAGTTCCCAGGGACCTGGGCAGTATTTT.

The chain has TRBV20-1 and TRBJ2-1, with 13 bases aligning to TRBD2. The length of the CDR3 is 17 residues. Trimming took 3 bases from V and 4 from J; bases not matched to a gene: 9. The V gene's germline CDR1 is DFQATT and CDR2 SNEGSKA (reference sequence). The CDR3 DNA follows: TGCAGTGCTAGCGGACTAGCGGGGGAGCAAACGTACAATGAGCAGTTCTTC. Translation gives CSASGLAGEQTYNEQFF.

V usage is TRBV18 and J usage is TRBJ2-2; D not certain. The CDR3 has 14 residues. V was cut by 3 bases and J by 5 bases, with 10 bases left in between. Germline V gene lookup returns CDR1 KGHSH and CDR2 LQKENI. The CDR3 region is CASSPSIGTGELFF. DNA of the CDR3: TGTGCCAGCTCACCCTCAATCGGGACCGGGGAGCTGTTTTTT.

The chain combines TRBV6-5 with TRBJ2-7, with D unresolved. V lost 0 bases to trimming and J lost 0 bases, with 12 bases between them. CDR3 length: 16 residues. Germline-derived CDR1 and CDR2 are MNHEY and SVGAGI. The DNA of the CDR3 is TGTGCCAGCAGTTACTCGGGCCAACAGAGCTCCTACGAGCAGTACTTC. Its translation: CASSYSGQQSSYEQYF.

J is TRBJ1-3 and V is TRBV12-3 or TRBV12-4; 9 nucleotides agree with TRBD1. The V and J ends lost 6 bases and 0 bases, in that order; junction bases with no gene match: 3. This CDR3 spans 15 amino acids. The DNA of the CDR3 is TGTGCCAGCAGGTTACAGGGGGCCTCTGGAAACACCATATATTTT. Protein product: CASRLQGASGNTIYF.

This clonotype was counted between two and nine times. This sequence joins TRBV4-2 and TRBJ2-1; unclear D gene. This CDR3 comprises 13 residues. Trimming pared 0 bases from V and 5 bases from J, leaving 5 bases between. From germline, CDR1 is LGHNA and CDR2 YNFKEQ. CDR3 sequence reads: CASSQEVHNEQFF. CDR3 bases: TGTGCCAGCAGCCAAGAGGTCCACAATGAGCAGTTCTTC.

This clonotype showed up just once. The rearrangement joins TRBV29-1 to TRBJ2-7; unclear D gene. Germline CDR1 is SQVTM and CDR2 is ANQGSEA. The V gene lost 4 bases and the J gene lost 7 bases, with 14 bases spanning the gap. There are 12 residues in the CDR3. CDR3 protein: CSVAAGIREQYF. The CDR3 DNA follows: TGCAGCGTTGCTGCTGGGATTAGGGAGCAGTACTTC.

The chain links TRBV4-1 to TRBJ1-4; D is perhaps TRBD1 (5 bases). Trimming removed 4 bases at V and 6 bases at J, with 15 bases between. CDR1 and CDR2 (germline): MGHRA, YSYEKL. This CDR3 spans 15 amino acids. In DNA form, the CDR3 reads TGCGCCAGCAGCCGCCGGGGAGGGGAGGATGAAAAACTGTTTTTT. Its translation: CASSRRGGEDEKLFF.